The rows below give T cell receptor beta chains drawn from one sample of a study of cytomegalovirus exposure and HLA in healthy donors. Measured with immunoSEQ multiplex PCR; TCRdb has only the in-frame clones, and not every one. The sample holds approximately 190,000 clones, roughly 87% seen once. The sample was PBMCs. The receptors come from a boy younger than 10 in good health and CMV-seronegative. The CDR3 runs from the conserved cysteine through the conserved F or W. D genes are given only for firm matches. Size tells how often a clone was seen (once, few, many) or the class of an expanded clone, and some rows leave it out.

j_gene: TRBJ1-5
len: 15
d_gene: .
v_gene: TRBV19
abundance: .
CDR3aa: CASSRGGRTWEPQHF
CDR3nt: TGTGCCAGTAGTAGAGGAGGACGGACCTGGGAGCCCCAGCATTTT

j_gene: TRBJ1-5
len: 16
d_gene: .
v_gene: TRBV7-2
abundance: .
CDR3aa: CASSFLGAGGNQPQHF
CDR3nt: TGTGCCAGCAGCTTCTTGGGGGCGGGAGGCAATCAGCCCCAGCATTTT

j_gene: TRBJ2-7
len: 13
d_gene: .
v_gene: TRBV30
abundance: .
CDR3aa: CAWSANSRDEQYF
CDR3nt: TGTGCCTGGAGTGCAAACTCACGGGACGAGCAGTACTTC

j_gene: TRBJ2-7
len: 14
d_gene: .
v_gene: TRBV5-4
abundance: .
CDR3aa: CASSLQGGAYEQYF
CDR3nt: TGTGCCAGCAGCTTACAGGGGGGGGCCTACGAGCAGTACTTC

j_gene: TRBJ1-1
len: 15
d_gene: .
v_gene: TRBV25-1
abundance: .
CDR3aa: CASSEPTERNTEAFF
CDR3nt: TGTGCCAGCAGTGAACCGACAGAACGGAACACTGAAGCTTTCTTT

j_gene: TRBJ1-5
len: 15
d_gene: TRBD1
v_gene: TRBV5-1
abundance: once
CDR3aa: CASSAGTDSNQPQHF
CDR3nt: TGCGCCAGCAGCGCCGGGACAGATAGCAATCAGCCCCAGCATTTT

j_gene: TRBJ1-1
len: 16
d_gene: .
v_gene: TRBV2
abundance: .
CDR3aa: CASSKKLRALNTEAFF
CDR3nt: TGTGCCAGCAGTAAAAAACTCAGGGCTTTGAACACTGAAGCTTTCTTT

j_gene: TRBJ1-1
len: 16
d_gene: TRBD1
v_gene: TRBV9
abundance: .
CDR3aa: CASSVAGQGTSTEAFF
CDR3nt: TGTGCCAGCAGCGTAGCGGGACAGGGCACCAGCACTGAAGCCTTCTTT

j_gene: TRBJ2-3
len: 13
d_gene: .
v_gene: TRBV5-1
abundance: once
CDR3aa: CASRPWATDTQYF
CDR3nt: TGCGCCAGCAGACCCTGGGCCACAGATACGCAGTATTTT

j_gene: TRBJ2-3
len: 11
d_gene: .
v_gene: TRBV18
abundance: once
CDR3aa: CASSPVDTQYF
CDR3nt: TGTGCCAGCTCCCCCGTGGATACGCAGTATTTT

j_gene: TRBJ1-2
len: 15
d_gene: .
v_gene: TRBV29-1
abundance: .
CDR3aa: CSVDGGRRFNYGYTF
CDR3nt: TGCAGCGTTGACGGGGGTAGAAGGTTCAACTATGGCTACACCTTC

j_gene: TRBJ1-6
len: 15
d_gene: TRBD1
v_gene: TRBV27
abundance: .
CDR3aa: CASSSGQGAGSPLHF
CDR3nt: TGTGCCAGCAGCTCGGGACAGGGGGCGGGATCACCCCTCCACTTT

j_gene: TRBJ2-7
len: 16
d_gene: .
v_gene: TRBV5-6
abundance: .
CDR3aa: CASSYRWRVGAYEQYF
CDR3nt: TGTGCCAGCAGCTACCGGTGGAGGGTGGGTGCCTACGAGCAGTACTTC

j_gene: TRBJ2-3
len: 16
d_gene: TRBD2
v_gene: TRBV9
abundance: .
CDR3aa: CASSVVTGGPTDTQYF
CDR3nt: TGTGCCAGCAGCGTAGTAACGGGGGGGCCCACAGATACGCAGTATTTT

j_gene: TRBJ2-2
len: 13
d_gene: .
v_gene: TRBV7-9
abundance: .
CDR3aa: CATDGGNTGELFF
CDR3nt: TGTGCCACCGACGGGGGGAACACCGGGGAGCTGTTTTTT

j_gene: TRBJ2-7
len: 15
d_gene: .
v_gene: TRBV21-1
abundance: .
CDR3aa: CASTPKEGGVYEQYF
CDR3nt: TGTGCCAGCACCCCTAAGGAGGGTGGGGTGTACGAGCAGTACTTC

j_gene: TRBJ2-5
len: 14
d_gene: TRBD2
v_gene: TRBV9
abundance: .
CDR3aa: CASSFSGYQETQYF
CDR3nt: TGTGCCAGCTCCTTTAGCGGGTACCAAGAGACCCAGTACTTC

j_gene: TRBJ2-5
len: 13
d_gene: .
v_gene: TRBV27
abundance: .
CDR3aa: CASSPTVQETQYF
CDR3nt: TGTGCCAGCAGTCCGACAGTGCAAGAGACCCAGTACTTC

j_gene: TRBJ1-2
len: 15
d_gene: TRBD1
v_gene: TRBV27
abundance: .
CDR3aa: CASSPGTGEIYGYTF
CDR3nt: TGTGCCAGCAGTCCCGGGACAGGGGAAATCTATGGCTACACCTTC

j_gene: TRBJ1-4
len: 14
d_gene: .
v_gene: TRBV27
abundance: .
CDR3aa: CASSFQGFNEKLFF
CDR3nt: TGTGCCAGCAGTTTTCAGGGCTTTAATGAAAAACTGTTTTTT

j_gene: TRBJ2-1
len: 14
d_gene: TRBD1
v_gene: TRBV18
abundance: .
CDR3aa: CASSPDRGQGEQFF
CDR3nt: TGTGCCAGCTCACCGGACAGGGGCCAGGGTGAGCAGTTCTTC

j_gene: TRBJ1-3
len: 14
d_gene: .
v_gene: TRBV6-6
abundance: .
CDR3aa: CASTFGASGNTIYF
CDR3nt: TGTGCCAGCACCTTTGGGGCCTCTGGAAACACCATATATTTT

j_gene: TRBJ2-1
len: 17
d_gene: TRBD2
v_gene: TRBV14
abundance: .
CDR3aa: CASSQEWGLAGGVEQFF
CDR3nt: TGTGCCAGCAGCCAAGAGTGGGGACTAGCGGGAGGGGTTGAGCAGTTCTTC

j_gene: TRBJ2-1
len: 14
d_gene: TRBD1
v_gene: TRBV5-4
abundance: .
CDR3aa: CASGKTGDYNEQFF
CDR3nt: TGTGCCAGCGGGAAGACAGGGGATTACAATGAGCAGTTCTTC

j_gene: TRBJ1-1
len: 14
d_gene: .
v_gene: TRBV28
abundance: .
CDR3aa: CASPPAGRRTEAFF
CDR3nt: TGTGCCAGCCCTCCGGCGGGGCGAAGGACTGAAGCTTTCTTT

j_gene: TRBJ2-1
len: 13
d_gene: .
v_gene: TRBV7-9
abundance: .
CDR3aa: CASSGDSGNEQFF
CDR3nt: TGTGCCAGCAGTGGAGACTCCGGCAATGAGCAGTTCTTC

j_gene: TRBJ2-1
len: 15
d_gene: TRBD2
v_gene: TRBV9
abundance: .
CDR3aa: CASSVVAGGINEQFF
CDR3nt: TGTGCCAGCAGCGTAGTGGCGGGGGGTATTAATGAGCAGTTCTTC